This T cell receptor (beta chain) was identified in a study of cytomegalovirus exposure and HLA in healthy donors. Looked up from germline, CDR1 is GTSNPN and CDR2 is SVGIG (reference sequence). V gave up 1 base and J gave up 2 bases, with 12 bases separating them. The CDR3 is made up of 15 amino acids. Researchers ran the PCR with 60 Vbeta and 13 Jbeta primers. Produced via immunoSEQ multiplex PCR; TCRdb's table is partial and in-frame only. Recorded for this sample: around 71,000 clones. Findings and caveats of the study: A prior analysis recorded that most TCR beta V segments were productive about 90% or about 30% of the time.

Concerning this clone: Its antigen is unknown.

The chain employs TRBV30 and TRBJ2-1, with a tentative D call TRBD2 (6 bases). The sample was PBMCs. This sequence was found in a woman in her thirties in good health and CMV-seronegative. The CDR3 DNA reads TGTGCCTGGAGTGGGGTGGGGGGTGCCTACAATGAGCAGTTCTTC. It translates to CAWSGVGGAYNEQFF.